These 22 T cell receptor beta chains came from one sample sequenced in a study of a mutant IDH1 vaccine in newly diagnosed glioma. Time point in this sample: week 11, during vaccination. Vaccine doses each comprised 300 ug of mutant IDH1 20-mer peptide, with topical imiquimod. Which antigens these TCRs recognize remains unknown. Measured with immunoSEQ multiplex PCR; TCRdb has only the in-frame clones, and not every one. The table has some 21,000 clones, around 92% seen once. Specimen: PBMCs, collected from a glioma patient whose treatment included an IDH1 peptide vaccine. These receptors originate from a woman aged 40 to 50 with glioma.

This clone has just a few counts. The J gene is TRBJ1-3, the V gene TRBV6-1, with unresolved D. Germline assignment: CDR1 MNHNS and CDR2 SASEGT. The CDR3 consists of 15 residues. Trimming removed 1 base at V and 0 bases at J, with 7 bases between. The CDR3 spells CASSEETYSGNTIYF. In DNA, the CDR3 is TGTGCCAGCAGTGAAGAGACTTACTCTGGAAACACCATATATTTT.

This clone was detected only once. The chain links TRBV10-3 to TRBJ2-7; no reliable D call. The CDR3 totals 12 residues. Germline CDR1 ENHRY, CDR2 SYGVKD. V shed 10 bases and J shed 2 bases, with 12 bases lying between them. The chain's CDR3 is CATAESPYEQYF. For the CDR3, the DNA is TGTGCCACCGCGGAAAGCCCCTACGAGCAGTACTTC.

The gene calls are TRBV5-5 and TRBJ2-7; D is unresolved. The CDR3 extends over 12 amino acids. V lost 0 bases and J lost 6, with 7 bases in between. Germline V lookup: CDR1 SGHKS, CDR2 YYEKEE (reference sequence). Here the CDR3 DNA reads TGTGCCAGCAGCTTGGAGCGTCTCGAGCAGTACTTC. This sequence encodes CASSLERLEQYF. Together with reference TRBV5-5 and TRBJ2-7, the CDR3 gives the full variable domain: DAGVTQSPTHLIKTRGQQVTLRCSPISGHKSVSWYQQVLGQGPQFIFQYYEKEERGRGNFPDRFSARQFPNYSSELNVNALLLGDSALYLCASSLERLEQYFGPGTRLTVT.

This chain links TRBV5-4 with TRBJ1-4; tentatively, D is TRBD1 (5 bases). Germline V gives CDR1 SGHNT, CDR2 YYREEE (reference sequence). This CDR3 is built from 13 residues. V lost 3 bases and J 7 bases, leaving 10 bases between the germline ends. The CDR3 DNA reads TGTGCCAGCAGCTACCAGGGTGGTGAAAAACTGTTTTTT. This translates into CASSYQGGEKLFF.

This sequence joins TRBV9 and TRBJ1-1; no reliable D call. V was clipped by 4 bases and J by 1 base, with 11 bases between them. The length of the CDR3 is 14 residues. Per the germline V gene, CDR1 is SGDLS and CDR2 is YYNGEE. The CDR3 nucleotides are TGTGCCAGCAGCCCCCCCAAGGCGAACACTGAAGCTTTCTTT. This encodes CASSPPKANTEAFF. The full variable domain, completed using reference TRBV9 and TRBJ1-1, is DSGVTQTPKHLITATGQRVTLRCSPRSGDLSVYWYQQSLDQGLQFLIQYYNGEERAKGNILERFSAQQFPDLHSELNLSSLELGDSALYFCASSPPKANTEAFFGQGTRLTVV.

As to this clone: At one boundary the junction diverges from the germline segment, which might be a read error. This chain connects TRBV20-1 to TRBJ2-3; D gene uncertain. This CDR3 is 8 amino acids long. Germline CDR1 is DFQATT and CDR2 is SNEGSKA (reference sequence). The CDR3 here is CSLLYGRF. CDR3 DNA: TGCAGCTTGCTTTACGGCCGGTTT.

The chain is built from TRBV6-5 and TRBJ1-1; unclear D gene. Looked up from germline, CDR1 is MNHEY and CDR2 is SVGAGI. V was shortened by 8 bases and J by 3 bases, with 13 bases between the two germline ends. The CDR3 has 13 amino acids. The CDR3 bases are TGTGCCAGCCGACCTTCCATAGACACTGAAGCTTTCTTT. Protein: CASRPSIDTEAFF.

This clone appeared a single time. The V and J genes are TRBV5-1 and TRBJ2-6; D ambiguous. CDR3 length: 17 amino acids. Trimming stripped 1 base from V and 0 bases from J, with 11 bases between. Germline V gives CDR1 SGHRS, CDR2 YFSETQ. The CDR3 sequence: CASSLTGRLSGANVLTF. The CDR3 DNA reads TGCGCCAGCAGCTTGACCGGACGGCTCTCTGGGGCCAACGTCCTGACTTTC.

In DNA form, the CDR3 reads TGTGCCAGCAGTTACTCCGGACAGGGGATTGTCTACGAGCAGTACTTC. As protein: CASSYSGQGIVYEQYF. V is TRBV6-5 and J is TRBJ2-7, with 9 bases identical to TRBD1. Germline V lookup: CDR1 MNHEY, CDR2 SVGAGI. This CDR3 comprises 16 residues. V lost 0 bases, J lost 3 bases, and 6 bases stayed unmatched.

V gene TRBV9 combines with J gene TRBJ2-3; tentatively, D is TRBD2 (5 bases). Germline CDR1 reads SGDLS; CDR2 reads YYNGEE. Trimming removed 4 bases at V and 5 bases at J, with 20 bases between. The CDR3 runs to 16 residues. The CDR3 loop reads CASSPSGSGWGDTQYF. CDR3 nucleotide sequence: TGTGCCAGCAGCCCCTCGGGGAGCGGTTGGGGAGATACGCAGTATTTT.

The chain couples TRBV7-2 to TRBJ1-3; D gene uncertain. The CDR3 is 12 residues long. Germline CDR1 reads SGHTA; CDR2 reads FQGNSA. V was cut by 6 bases and J by 4 bases, with 7 bases left in between. The chain's CDR3 is CASSSTGNTIYF. DNA of the CDR3: TGTGCCAGCAGTTCTACGGGAAACACCATATATTTT.

This CDR3 is CASSLAWGGQTYEQYF. DNA for the CDR3: TGTGCCAGCAGCTTAGCGTGGGGGGGGCAGACCTACGAGCAGTACTTC. J is TRBJ2-7 and V is TRBV7-2, with D perhaps TRBD2 (7 bases). Germline V gene lookup returns CDR1 SGHTA and CDR2 FQGNSA. With 0 bases removed from V and 2 bases from J, the gap between germline ends came to 14 bases. This CDR3 has 16 amino acids.

This clone has only one observation. The V and J genes are TRBV4-1 and TRBJ1-1; tentative D call: TRBD1 (6 bases). The germline CDR1 and CDR2 sequences are MGHRA and YSYEKL. Deletions cut 0 bases from V and 8 bases from J, with 16 bases between. This CDR3 has 15 residues. In DNA, the CDR3 is TGCGCCAGCAGCCAAGATTCAGGGGAACTGTGGGAAGCTTTCTTT. Protein sequence: CASSQDSGELWEAFF.

The chain joins TRBV6-5 to TRBJ1-5; TRBD1 might be the D (5 bases). V dropped 5 bases and J dropped 5 bases, with 16 bases sitting between them. Germline-derived CDR1 and CDR2 are MNHEY and SVGAGI. This CDR3 spans 15 amino acids. In nucleotides, the CDR3 is TGTGCCAGCAGTGTCGCAGGGTTCGGATATCAGCCCCAGCATTTT. It translates to CASSVAGFGYQPQHF.

The chain employs TRBV2 and TRBJ2-2; the D gene could be TRBD1 or TRBD2 (6 bases each). The CDR3 runs to 14 residues. Trimming shortened V by 5 bases and J by 6 bases, and 13 bases separated the two germline ends. Per the germline V gene, CDR1 is SNHLY and CDR2 is FYNNEI. The CDR3 DNA follows: TGTGCCAGCAGTCTCTCAGGGGAGGCCGGGGAGCTGTTTTTT. Translation: CASSLSGEAGELFF.

The V call is TRBV29-1, the J call TRBJ2-7; D is possibly TRBD2 (7 bases). V was shortened by 7 bases and J by 1 base, with 11 bases between the two germline ends. Per germline, CDR1 SQVTM and CDR2 ANQGSEA. The CDR3 sequence is 12 residues long. The CDR3 spells CSAEGGSYEQYF. CDR3 DNA sequence: TGCAGCGCCGAGGGGGGGTCCTACGAGCAGTACTTC.

The chain combines TRBV2 with TRBJ2-3; the D is unclear. Germline lookup yields CDR1 SNHLY and CDR2 FYNNEI. The germline V and J ends were trimmed by 9 bases and 0 bases, with 10 bases remaining between them. This CDR3 is 13 amino acids long. CDR3 sequence (DNA): TGTGCCAGTACCTTCATAAGCACAGATACGCAGTATTTT. This codes for CASTFISTDTQYF.

The sample holds a few counts of this clone. CDR3 sequence (DNA): TGTGCCAGCAGGTTACAGGGTCGACGTGAAAAACTGTTTTTT. This codes for CASRLQGRREKLFF. The J gene is TRBJ1-4, the V gene TRBV28, with D tentatively TRBD1 (6 bases). Germline V CDR1 and CDR2: MDHEN, SYDVKM. With 6 bases removed from V and 7 bases from J, the gap between germline ends came to 15 bases. The CDR3 is 14 amino acids.

This clone was seen a handful of times. The J gene is TRBJ2-5, the V gene TRBV5-1; D possibly corresponds to TRBD2 (5 bases). From germline, CDR1 is SGHRS and CDR2 YFSETQ. The CDR3 is 16 residues long. The germline V and J ends were trimmed by 0 bases and 0 bases, with 12 bases remaining between them. CDR3 sequence (DNA): TGCGCCAGCAGCTTGGGACGGGGTCAAAACCAAGAGACCCAGTACTTC. Protein sequence: CASSLGRGQNQETQYF.

The V gene is TRBV5-1, the J gene TRBJ2-2; TRBD2 matches 10 bases. Trimming cost V 0 bases and J 4 bases; bases outside gene matches: 3. The CDR3 length is 16 residues. Germline CDR1 and CDR2: SGHRS and YFSETQ. The DNA for the CDR3 is TGCGCCAGCAGCTTGGAACTAGCGGGGAGCACCGGGGAGCTGTTTTTT. This gives the protein CASSLELAGSTGELFF.

The chain has TRBV5-1 and TRBJ2-1, with D possibly being TRBD2 (5 bases). In germline, CDR1 is SGHRS, CDR2 YFSETQ. This CDR3 has 15 amino acids. The V end was cut by 1 base, the J end by 6 bases, with 14 bases between. CDR3 DNA sequence: TGCGCCAGCAGCTTGAGCGGAGCTTTGTTCAATGAGCAGTTCTTC. This sequence encodes CASSLSGALFNEQFF.

The CDR3 reads CASSFAPRWASGSGELFF. The CDR3 region has the DNA TGTGCCAGCAGTTTTGCCCCCCGTTGGGCCAGCGGGAGCGGGGAGCTGTTTTTT. The chain is built from TRBV27 and TRBJ2-2, with 8 bases lining up with TRBD2. The CDR3 loop spans 18 amino acids. Losses at the gene ends were 3 bases for V and 7 bases for J; bases not matched to a gene: 16. The germline V gene has CDR1 MNHEY and CDR2 SMNVEV (reference sequence).